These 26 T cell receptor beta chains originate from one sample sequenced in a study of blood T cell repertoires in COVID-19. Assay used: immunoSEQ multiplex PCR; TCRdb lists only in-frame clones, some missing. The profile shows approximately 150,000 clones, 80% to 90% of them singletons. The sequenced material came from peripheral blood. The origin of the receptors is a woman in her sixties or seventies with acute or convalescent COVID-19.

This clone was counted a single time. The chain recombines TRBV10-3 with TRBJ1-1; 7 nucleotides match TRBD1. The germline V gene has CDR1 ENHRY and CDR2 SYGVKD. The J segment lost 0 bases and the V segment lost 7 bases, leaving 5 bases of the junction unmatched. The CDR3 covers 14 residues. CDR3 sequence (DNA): TGTGCCATCACCCCGGACAGGATGAACACTGAAGCTTTCTTT. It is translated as CAITPDRMNTEAFF.

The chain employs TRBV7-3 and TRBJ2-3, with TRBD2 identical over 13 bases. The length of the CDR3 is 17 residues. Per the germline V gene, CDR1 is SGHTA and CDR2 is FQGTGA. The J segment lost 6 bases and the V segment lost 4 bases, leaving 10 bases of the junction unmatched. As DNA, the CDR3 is TGTGCCAGCAGCTCCCGGACTAGCGGGAGAGGAGCGGATACGCAGTATTTT. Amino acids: CASSSRTSGRGADTQYF.

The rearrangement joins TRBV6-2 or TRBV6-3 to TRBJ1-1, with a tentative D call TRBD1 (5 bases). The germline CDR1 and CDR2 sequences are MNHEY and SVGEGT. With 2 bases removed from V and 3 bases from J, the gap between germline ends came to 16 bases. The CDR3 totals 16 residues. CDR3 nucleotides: TGTGCCAGCAGTTACCCGGGATGGGGGGAGGACACTGAAGCTTTCTTT. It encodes CASSYPGWGEDTEAFF.

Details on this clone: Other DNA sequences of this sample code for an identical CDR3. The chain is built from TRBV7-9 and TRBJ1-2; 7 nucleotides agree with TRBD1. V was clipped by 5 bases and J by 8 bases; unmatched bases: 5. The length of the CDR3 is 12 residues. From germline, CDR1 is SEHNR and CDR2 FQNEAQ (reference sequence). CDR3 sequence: CASSRTGEGYTF. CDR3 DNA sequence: TGTGCCAGCAGCCGGACAGGTGAAGGCTACACCTTC. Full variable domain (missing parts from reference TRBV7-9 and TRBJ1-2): DTGVSQNPRHKITKRGQNVTFRCDPISEHNRLYWYRQTLGQGPEFLTYFQNEAQLEKSRLLSDRFSAERPKGSFSTLEIQRTEQGDSAMYLCASSRTGEGYTFGSGTRLTVV.

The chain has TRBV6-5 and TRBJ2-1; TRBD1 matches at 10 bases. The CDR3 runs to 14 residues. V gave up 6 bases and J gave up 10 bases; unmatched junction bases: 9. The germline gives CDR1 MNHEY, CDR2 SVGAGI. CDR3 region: CASSTGTGVREQFF. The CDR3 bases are TGTGCCAGCAGCACCGGGACAGGGGTCAGGGAGCAGTTCTTC.

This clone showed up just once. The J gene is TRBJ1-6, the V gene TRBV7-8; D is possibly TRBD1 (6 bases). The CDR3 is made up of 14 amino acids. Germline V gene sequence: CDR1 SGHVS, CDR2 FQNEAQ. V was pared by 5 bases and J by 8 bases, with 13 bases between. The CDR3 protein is CASSPGTRYSPLHF. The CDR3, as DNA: TGTGCCAGCAGCCCCGGGACACGATATTCACCCCTCCACTTT.

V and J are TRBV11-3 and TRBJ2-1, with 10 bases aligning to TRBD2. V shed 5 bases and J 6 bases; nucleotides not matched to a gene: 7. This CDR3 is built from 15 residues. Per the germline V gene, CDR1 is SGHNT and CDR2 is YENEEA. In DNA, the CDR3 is TGTGCCAGCAGCGTAAGGTCTAGCGGGGGCAATGAGCAGTTCTTC. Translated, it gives CASSVRSSGGNEQFF.

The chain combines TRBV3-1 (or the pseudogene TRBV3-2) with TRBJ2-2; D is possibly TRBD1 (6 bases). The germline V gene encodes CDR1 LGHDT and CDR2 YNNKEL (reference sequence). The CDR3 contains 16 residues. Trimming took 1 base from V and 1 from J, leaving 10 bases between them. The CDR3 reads CASSQGWGRNTGELFF. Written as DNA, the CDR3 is TGTGCCAGCAGCCAAGGGTGGGGGCGGAACACCGGGGAGCTGTTTTTT.

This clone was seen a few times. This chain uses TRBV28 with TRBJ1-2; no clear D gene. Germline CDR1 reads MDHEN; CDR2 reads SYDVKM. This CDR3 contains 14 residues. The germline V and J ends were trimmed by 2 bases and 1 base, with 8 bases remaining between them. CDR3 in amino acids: CASSLPPNNYGYTF. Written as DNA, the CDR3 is TGTGCCAGCAGTTTACCCCCTAATAACTATGGCTACACCTTC.

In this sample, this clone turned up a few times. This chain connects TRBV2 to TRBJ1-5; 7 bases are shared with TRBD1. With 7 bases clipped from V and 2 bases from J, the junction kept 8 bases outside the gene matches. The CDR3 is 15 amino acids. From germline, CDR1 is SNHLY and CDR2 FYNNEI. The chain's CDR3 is CASKVQGLGNQPQHF. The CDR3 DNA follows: TGTGCCAGCAAAGTACAGGGGTTAGGCAATCAGCCCCAGCATTTT.

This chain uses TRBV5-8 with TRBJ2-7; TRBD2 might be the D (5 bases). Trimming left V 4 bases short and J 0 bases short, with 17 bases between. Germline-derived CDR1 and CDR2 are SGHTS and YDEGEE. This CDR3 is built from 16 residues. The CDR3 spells CASSLRIGLSSYEQYF. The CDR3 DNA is TGTGCCAGCAGCCTACGGATAGGACTCTCCTCCTACGAGCAGTACTTC. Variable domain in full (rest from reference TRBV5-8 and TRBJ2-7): EAGVTQSPTHLIKTRGQQATLRCSPISGHTSVYWYQQALGLGLQFLLWYDEGEERNRGNFPPRFSGRQFPNYSSELNVNALELEDSALYLCASSLRIGLSSYEQYFGPGTRLTVT.

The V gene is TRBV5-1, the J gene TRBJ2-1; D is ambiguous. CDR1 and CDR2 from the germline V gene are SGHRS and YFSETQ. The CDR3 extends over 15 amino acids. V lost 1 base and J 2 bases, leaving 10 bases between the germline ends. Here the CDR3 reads CASSLSGDTYNEQFF. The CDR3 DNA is TGCGCCAGCAGCTTGAGTGGAGATACCTACAATGAGCAGTTCTTC.

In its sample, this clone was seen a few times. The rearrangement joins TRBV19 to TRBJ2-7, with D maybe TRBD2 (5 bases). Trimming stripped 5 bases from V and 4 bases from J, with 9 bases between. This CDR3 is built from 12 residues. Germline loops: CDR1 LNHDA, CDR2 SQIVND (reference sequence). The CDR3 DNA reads TGTGCCAGTAGTTCTCGCGGGTACGAGCAGTACTTC. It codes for CASSSRGYEQYF.

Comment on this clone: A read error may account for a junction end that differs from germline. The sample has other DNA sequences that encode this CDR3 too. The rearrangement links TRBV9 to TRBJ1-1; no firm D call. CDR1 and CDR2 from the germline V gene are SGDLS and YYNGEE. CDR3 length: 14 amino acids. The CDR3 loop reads CASSVAGNSAEAFF. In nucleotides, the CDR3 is TGCGCCAGCAGCGTAGCCGGGAATTCCGCTGAAGCTTTCTTT.

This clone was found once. The CDR3 DNA reads as TGTGCCAGTAGTAGAACTGGGACAGGCTCGACATTCTCCAAAAACATTCAGTACTTC. Its translation is CASSRTGTGSTFSKNIQYF. The chain uses TRBV19 and TRBJ2-4, with TRBD1 matching 8 bases. The CDR3 has 19 residues. The germline gives CDR1 LNHDA, CDR2 SQIVND (reference sequence). The V segment lost 4 bases and the J segment 2 bases; nucleotides outside the gene matches: 16.

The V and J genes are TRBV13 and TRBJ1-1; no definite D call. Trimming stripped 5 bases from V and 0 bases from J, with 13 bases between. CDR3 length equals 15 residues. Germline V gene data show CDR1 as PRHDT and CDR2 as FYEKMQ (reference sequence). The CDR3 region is CASSPGGRLNTEAFF. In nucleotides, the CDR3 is TGTGCCAGCAGCCCGGGAGGGAGACTGAACACTGAAGCTTTCTTT.

The DNA for the CDR3 is TGTGCCACCCAGGAGGGCTCTGGAAACACCATATATTTT. It encodes CATQEGSGNTIYF. This chain connects TRBV24-1 to TRBJ1-3; D is unclear. Germline CDR1 reads KGHDR; CDR2 reads SFDVKD. Trimming cost V 9 bases and J 0 bases, with 8 bases left between them. The CDR3 covers 13 residues.

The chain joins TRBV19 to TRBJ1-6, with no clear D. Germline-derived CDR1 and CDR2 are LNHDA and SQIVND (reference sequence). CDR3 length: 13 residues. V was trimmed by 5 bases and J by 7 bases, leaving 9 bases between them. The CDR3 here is CASSSGRNSPLHF. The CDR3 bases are TGTGCCAGTAGTTCTGGCCGAAATTCACCCCTCCACTTT. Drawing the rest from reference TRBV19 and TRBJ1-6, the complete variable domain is DGGITQSPKYLFRKEGQNVTLSCEQNLNHDAMYWYRQDPGQGLRLIYYSQIVNDFQKGDIAEGYSVSREKKESFPLTVTSAQKNPTAFYLCASSSGRNSPLHFGNGTRLTVT.

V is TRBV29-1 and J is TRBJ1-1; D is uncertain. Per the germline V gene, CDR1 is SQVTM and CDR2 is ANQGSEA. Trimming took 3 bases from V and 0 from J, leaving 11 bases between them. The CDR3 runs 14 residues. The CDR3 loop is CSVERWQMNTEAFF. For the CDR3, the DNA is TGCAGCGTTGAGAGGTGGCAGATGAACACTGAAGCTTTCTTT.

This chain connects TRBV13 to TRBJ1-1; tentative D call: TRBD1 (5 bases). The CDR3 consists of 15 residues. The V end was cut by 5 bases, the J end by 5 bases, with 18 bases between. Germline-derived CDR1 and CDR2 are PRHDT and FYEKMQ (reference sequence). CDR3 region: CASSLAGGGKTEAFF. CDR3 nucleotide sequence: TGTGCCAGCAGCCTCGCCGGGGGTGGTAAGACTGAAGCTTTCTTT.

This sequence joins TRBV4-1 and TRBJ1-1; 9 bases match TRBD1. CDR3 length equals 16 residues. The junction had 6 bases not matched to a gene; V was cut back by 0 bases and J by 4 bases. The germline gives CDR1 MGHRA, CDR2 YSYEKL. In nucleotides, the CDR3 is TGCGCCAGCAGCCAAGAGGGGACAGGGTCGCCCACTGAAGCTTTCTTT. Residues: CASSQEGTGSPTEAFF.

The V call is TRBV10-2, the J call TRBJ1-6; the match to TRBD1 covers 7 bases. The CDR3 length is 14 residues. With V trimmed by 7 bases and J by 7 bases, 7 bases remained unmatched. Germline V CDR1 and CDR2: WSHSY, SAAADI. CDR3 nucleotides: TGCGCCAGCACCTTGACAGGGCCCAATTCACCCCTCCACTTT. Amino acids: CASTLTGPNSPLHF.

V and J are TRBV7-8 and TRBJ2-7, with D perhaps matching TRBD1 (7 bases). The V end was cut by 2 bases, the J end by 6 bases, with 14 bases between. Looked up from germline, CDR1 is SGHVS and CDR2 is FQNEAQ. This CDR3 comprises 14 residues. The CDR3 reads CASSLRKQGGEQYF. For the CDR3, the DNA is TGTGCCAGCAGCTTAAGAAAGCAGGGGGGCGAGCAGTACTTC.

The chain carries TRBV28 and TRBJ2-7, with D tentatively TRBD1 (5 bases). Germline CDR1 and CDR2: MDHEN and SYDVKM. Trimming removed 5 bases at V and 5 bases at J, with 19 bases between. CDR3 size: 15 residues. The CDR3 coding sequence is TGTGCCAGCAGTCCCCAGGGCCGCGTTGGGAACGAGCAGTACTTC. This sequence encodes CASSPQGRVGNEQYF.

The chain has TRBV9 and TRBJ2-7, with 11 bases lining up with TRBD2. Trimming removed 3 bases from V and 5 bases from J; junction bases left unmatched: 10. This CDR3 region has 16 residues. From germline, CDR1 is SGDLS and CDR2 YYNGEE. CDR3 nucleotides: TGTGCCAGCAGCGCATTAGCGGGAGGGCCGATTGACGAGCAGTACTTC. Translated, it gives CASSALAGGPIDEQYF.

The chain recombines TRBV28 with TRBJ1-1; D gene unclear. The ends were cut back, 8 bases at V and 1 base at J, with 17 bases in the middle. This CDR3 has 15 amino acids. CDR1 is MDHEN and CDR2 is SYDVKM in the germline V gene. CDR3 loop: CASCSYSGENTEAFF. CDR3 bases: TGTGCCAGCTGTTCCTACAGCGGTGAGAACACTGAAGCTTTCTTT. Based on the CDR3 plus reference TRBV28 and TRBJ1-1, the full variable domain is DVKVTQSSRYLVKRTGEKVFLECVQDMDHENMFWYRQDPGLGLRLIYFSYDVKMKEKGDIPEGYSVSREKKERFSLILESASTNQTSMYLCASCSYSGENTEAFFGQGTRLTVV.